The sequence of this T cell receptor beta chain was determined in a study of T cells after posttransplantation cyclophosphamide. General study points: TRB clonality was highly associated with recipient CMV seropositivity and reactivation. TRB overlap between skin or GI tissue T cells and blood was limited.

Points on this clone: The target antigen is unknown.

This CDR3 region has 13 residues. Trimming removed 1 base from V and 8 bases from J, with 10 bases in between. Germline CDR1 is SGDLS and CDR2 is YYNGEE. The repertoire was sequenced with immunoSEQ multiplex PCR; TCRdb's copy has only in-frame clones and lacks some. This repertoire lists roughly 35,000 clones without singletons; around 1.2% sits in the top ten. The related graft donor's blood sample was taken on the day of bone marrow donation. Sequenced sample: PBMCs. The origin of this receptor is a girl aged 10-17 years in good health, CMV-negative, and a related stem cell transplant donor. The genes are TRBV9 and TRBJ2-1, with D unresolved. CDR3 region: CASSVRSWDEQFF. Written as DNA, the CDR3 is TGTGCCAGCAGCGTACGGAGCTGGGATGAGCAGTTCTTC.